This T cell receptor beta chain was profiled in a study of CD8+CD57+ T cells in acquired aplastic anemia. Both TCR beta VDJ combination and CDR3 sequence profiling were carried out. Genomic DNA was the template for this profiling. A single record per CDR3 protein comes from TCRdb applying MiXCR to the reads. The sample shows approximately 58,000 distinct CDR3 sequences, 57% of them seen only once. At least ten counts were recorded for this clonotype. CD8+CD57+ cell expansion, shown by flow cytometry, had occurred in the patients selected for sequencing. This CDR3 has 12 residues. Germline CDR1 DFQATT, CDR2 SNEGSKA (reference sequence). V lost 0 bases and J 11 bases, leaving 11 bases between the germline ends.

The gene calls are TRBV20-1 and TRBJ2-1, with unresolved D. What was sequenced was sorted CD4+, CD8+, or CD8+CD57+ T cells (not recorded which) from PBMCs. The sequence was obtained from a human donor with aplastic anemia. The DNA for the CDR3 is TGCAGTGCTAGAGAAATCGGTGTTCAGCAGTTCTTC. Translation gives CSAREIGVQQFF.